These T cell receptor beta chains were read from a single sample in a study of OX40 agonist ivuxolimab in advanced cancers. Measured with immunoSEQ multiplex PCR; TCRdb has only the in-frame clones, and not every one. The data hold around 80,000 clones, with around 83% observed a single time. Here the sequenced sample was CD4+ or CD8+ T cells sorted from blood, taken in a trial of the OX40 agonist ivuxolimab. Source of these receptors: an adult with an advanced solid tumor such as melanoma, head and neck, liver or kidney cancer. The CDR3 runs from the conserved cysteine through the conserved F or W. A D gene is named only where the DNA matches it firmly. A clone size is listed for some rows: how often the clone was seen (once, few, many), or a class if it is expanded.

CDR3nt: TGTGCCAGCAGCATCCCGGGACAGGGGGCTTCCTACGAGCAGTACTTC
CDR3aa: CASSIPGQGASYEQYF
abundance: NA
v_gene: TRBV11-1
d_gene: TRBD1
j_gene: TRBJ2-7

CDR3nt: TGTGCCAGCAGCTTAGCTACCAGGGTTCCCTACGAGCAGTACTTC
CDR3aa: CASSLATRVPYEQYF
abundance: NA
v_gene: TRBV7-2
d_gene: NA
j_gene: TRBJ2-7

CDR3nt: TGTGCCATCAGTGAGTCCCGACTAGCGGTTGAGCAGTTCTTC
CDR3aa: CAISESRLAVEQFF
abundance: NA
v_gene: TRBV10-3
d_gene: TRBD2
j_gene: TRBJ2-1

CDR3nt: TGTGCCAGCAGTTCGTACGCACAAGCGAACACTGAAGCTTTCTTT
CDR3aa: CASSSYAQANTEAFF
abundance: few
v_gene: TRBV6-6
d_gene: NA
j_gene: TRBJ1-1

CDR3nt: TGTGCCAGCAGCAAGGGGAATACCTTTGCAACTAATGAAAAACTGTTTTTT
CDR3aa: CASSKGNTFATNEKLFF
abundance: NA
v_gene: TRBV21-1
d_gene: NA
j_gene: TRBJ1-4

CDR3nt: TGTGCCAGCAGTTTAGGACAGGGCCCCTACGAGCAGTACTTC
CDR3aa: CASSLGQGPYEQYF
abundance: NA
v_gene: TRBV6-5
d_gene: TRBD1
j_gene: TRBJ2-7

CDR3nt: TGTGCCAGCAGTGATAGGGGAATCACCTACAATGAGCAGTTCTTC
CDR3aa: CASSDRGITYNEQFF
abundance: once
v_gene: TRBV2
d_gene: NA
j_gene: TRBJ2-1

CDR3nt: TGCGCCAGCAGTGATTACCCCGGGACAGGAACCGGGGAGCTGTTTTTT
CDR3aa: CASSDYPGTGTGELFF
abundance: NA
v_gene: TRBV10-2
d_gene: TRBD1
j_gene: TRBJ2-2

CDR3nt: TGTGCCTGGAGTGTACAAGGGTTCGGTCAGCCCCAGCATTTT
CDR3aa: CAWSVQGFGQPQHF
abundance: NA
v_gene: TRBV30
d_gene: NA
j_gene: TRBJ1-5

CDR3nt: TGTGCCAGCAGTTACGGACAGGGGCTCGAGCAGTACTTC
CDR3aa: CASSYGQGLEQYF
abundance: once
v_gene: TRBV6-5
d_gene: TRBD1
j_gene: TRBJ2-7